Shown below are 25 T cell receptor beta chains from a single sample sequenced in a study of OX40 agonist ivuxolimab in advanced cancers. Libraries were prepared by immunoSEQ multiplex PCR; TCRdb keeps only in-frame clonotypes and omits some of them. The table records some 63,000 clones, 70% to 90% of them present only once. The specimen was CD4+ or CD8+ T cells sorted from blood, collected in a trial of the OX40 agonist ivuxolimab. The receptors stem from an adult with an advanced solid tumor such as melanoma, head and neck, liver or kidney cancer.

V is TRBV19 and J is TRBJ2-3; the D gene is possibly TRBD2 (6 bases). Germline V gene data show CDR1 as LNHDA and CDR2 as SQIVND (reference sequence). The CDR3 extends over 16 amino acids. The germline V and J ends were trimmed by 6 bases and 3 bases, with 19 bases remaining between them. CDR3 in amino acids: CASSRGLTSGTDTQYF. The CDR3 coding sequence is TGTGCCAGTAGCCGGGGACTCACGAGCGGGACAGATACGCAGTATTTT. The variable domain in full, completed from reference TRBV19 and TRBJ2-3, reads DGGITQSPKYLFRKEGQNVTLSCEQNLNHDAMYWYRQDPGQGLRLIYYSQIVNDFQKGDIAEGYSVSREKKESFPLTVTSAQKNPTAFYLCASSRGLTSGTDTQYFGPGTRLTVL.

This chain connects TRBV18 to TRBJ2-7; 7 bases agree with TRBD1. Trimming removed 3 bases from V and 0 bases from J; junction bases left unmatched: 5. The CDR3 consists of 15 residues. Per the germline V gene, CDR1 is KGHSH and CDR2 is LQKENI. The CDR3 spells CASSPSGQASYEQYF. The DNA for the CDR3 is TGTGCCAGCTCACCCTCTGGACAGGCCTCCTACGAGCAGTACTTC.

The rearrangement links TRBV27 to TRBJ2-2, with D perhaps TRBD1 (6 bases). The germline gives CDR1 MNHEY, CDR2 SMNVEV (reference sequence). Trimming shortened V by 3 bases and J by 0 bases, and 8 bases separated the two germline ends. The CDR3 covers 15 residues. The CDR3 region is CASSFGQTNTGELFF. CDR3 nucleotide sequence: TGTGCCAGCAGTTTTGGACAGACGAACACCGGGGAGCTGTTTTTT.

V is TRBV28 and J is TRBJ2-7; D is ambiguous. The CDR3 loop spans 12 amino acids. The germline CDR1 and CDR2 sequences are MDHEN and SYDVKM. V was trimmed by 5 bases and J by 3 bases, leaving 8 bases between them. The DNA of the CDR3 is TGTGCCAGCAGTCCACAGAGCTACGAGCAGTACTTC. Protein product: CASSPQSYEQYF.

The chain has TRBV5-1 and TRBJ2-3; D is undetermined. This CDR3 region has 11 residues. From germline, CDR1 is SGHRS and CDR2 YFSETQ. The V end lost 6 bases, the J end lost 2 bases, and 4 bases lay between the germline ends. CDR3 sequence reads: CASTFTDTQYF. CDR3 nucleotides: TGCGCCAGCACGTTCACAGATACGCAGTATTTT.

The chain links TRBV30 to TRBJ1-6; possibly TRBD1 for D (5 bases). V gave up 3 bases and J gave up 10 bases, with 13 bases separating them. The CDR3 covers 13 residues. Germline V lookup: CDR1 GTSNPN, CDR2 SVGIG (reference sequence). CDR3 DNA sequence: TGTGCCTGGAGCCGAGGGGCGGAGTCACCCCTCCACTTT. Protein: CAWSRGAESPLHF.

This rearrangement joins TRBV28 to TRBJ2-1, with 14 bases aligning to TRBD2. The CDR3 has 16 residues. Per germline, CDR1 MDHEN and CDR2 SYDVKM. V was pared by 5 bases and J by 7 bases, with 7 bases of the junction left unmatched. Here the CDR3 reads CASSITGTSGRNEQFF. The DNA of the CDR3 is TGTGCCAGCAGTATAACCGGGACTAGCGGGAGAAATGAGCAGTTCTTC.

The V call is TRBV25-1, the J call TRBJ1-5; unclear D gene. The V gene's germline CDR1 is MGHDK and CDR2 SYGVNS. This CDR3 is 12 amino acids long. The V and J ends lost 1 base and 7 bases respectively, with 5 bases between them. The CDR3 DNA is TGTGCCAGCAGTGAATGGAGGCAGCCCCAGCATTTT. This gives the protein CASSEWRQPQHF.

The V gene is TRBV19, the J gene TRBJ2-7; D is unresolved. The CDR3 totals 13 residues. Trimming removed 3 bases from V and 3 bases from J, with 9 bases in between. CDR1 and CDR2 from the germline V gene are LNHDA and SQIVND (reference sequence). The CDR3 bases are TGTGCCAGTAGTATCGGGCAATACTACGAGCAGTACTTC. This gives the protein CASSIGQYYEQYF.

V usage is TRBV20-1 and J usage is TRBJ1-2; D ambiguous. The CDR3 is 11 amino acids. Looked up from germline, CDR1 is DFQATT and CDR2 is SNEGSKA (reference sequence). Between the trimmed V and J ends, which lost 6 bases and 4 bases, there was a span of 9 bases. The CDR3 DNA follows: TGCAGTGCGGGGTACGGCTATGGCTACACCTTC. Protein product: CSAGYGYGYTF.

This chain uses TRBV11-2 with TRBJ1-1; the D gene is possibly TRBD1 (5 bases). Per germline, CDR1 SGHAT and CDR2 FQNNGV. V gave up 3 bases and J gave up 1 base, with 6 bases separating them. There are 13 residues in the CDR3. CDR3 in DNA: TGTGCCAGCAGCTTCCAGGGGAACACTGAAGCTTTCTTT. It translates to CASSFQGNTEAFF. Variable domain in full (rest from reference TRBV11-2 and TRBJ1-1): EAGVAQSPRYKIIEKRQSVAFWCNPISGHATLYWYQQILGQGPKLLIQFQNNGVVDDSQLPKDRFSAERLKGVDSTLKIQPAKLEDSAVYLCASSFQGNTEAFFGQGTRLTVV.

This clone was found a few times. The chain carries TRBV5-5 and TRBJ1-6, with 9 positions matching TRBD1. Per germline, CDR1 SGHKS and CDR2 YYEKEE (reference sequence). V was pared by 3 bases and J by 7 bases, with 5 bases of the junction left unmatched. The CDR3 consists of 15 residues. CDR3 in amino acids: CASSWGQGRNSPLHF. The CDR3 coding sequence is TGTGCCAGCAGCTGGGGACAGGGCCGGAATTCACCCCTCCACTTT.

There are a few counts of this clone. The chain joins TRBV6-1 to TRBJ1-6, with a possible D match to TRBD1 (5 bases). CDR1 MNHNS and CDR2 SASEGT come from the germline V gene. The CDR3 runs to 13 residues. Trimming cost V 6 bases and J 10 bases, with 13 bases left between them. The CDR3 is CASRIQGKSPLHF. The CDR3 region has the DNA TGTGCCAGCAGGATTCAGGGAAAGTCACCCCTCCACTTT.

The genes are TRBV23-1 and TRBJ2-2; D not certain. TRBV23-1 is reported as an ORF; its role is uncertain. CDR3 length equals 12 residues. The V end was cut by 4 bases, the J end by 6 bases, with 6 bases between. The CDR3 coding sequence is TGCGCCAGCAGTCCTATATCCGGGGAGCTGTTTTTT. It yields the protein CASSPISGELFF.

This clone occurred a few times. The V gene is TRBV11-2, the J gene TRBJ1-5; D is possibly TRBD1 (6 bases). V was cut by 3 bases and J by 7 bases, with 13 bases left in between. The length of the CDR3 is 14 residues. Per germline, CDR1 SGHAT and CDR2 FQNNGV. For the CDR3, the DNA is TGTGCCAGCAGCTTCGGACAGAAGGGCCAGCCCCAGCATTTT. Protein product: CASSFGQKGQPQHF.

The chain couples TRBV5-6 to TRBJ2-5, with D unresolved. Between the trimmed V and J ends, which lost 2 bases and 1 base, there was a span of 6 bases. Germline V gene data show CDR1 as SGHDT and CDR2 as YYEEEE. This CDR3 region has 13 residues. The CDR3 DNA sequence: TGTGCCAGCAGCTTTGGCAGCCAAGAGACCCAGTACTTC. This translates into CASSFGSQETQYF.

The V and J genes are TRBV6-6 and TRBJ1-4; D might be TRBD1 (5 bases). The germline V gene encodes CDR1 MNHNY and CDR2 SVGAGI (reference sequence). Trimming took off 0 bases at V and 5 bases at J, with 10 bases between the two ends. The CDR3 extends over 15 amino acids. The CDR3 is CASSYSWGGNEKLFF. CDR3 coding DNA: TGTGCCAGCAGTTACTCGTGGGGGGGGAATGAAAAACTGTTTTTT.

The table lists this clone with a few counts. Within the sample, other DNA sequences also encode this same CDR3. The chain recombines TRBV7-8 with TRBJ2-7; 10 bases agree with TRBD1. Germline V CDR1 and CDR2: SGHVS, FQNEAQ. V gave up 1 base and J gave up 7 bases; unmatched junction bases: 4. This CDR3 has 14 residues. The CDR3 region is CASSLVRTGGEQYF. The CDR3 nucleotides are TGTGCCAGCAGCTTAGTCAGGACAGGGGGAGAGCAGTACTTC.

The chain uses TRBV7-9 and TRBJ2-3, with D uncertain. Trimming took off 1 base at V and 8 bases at J, with 7 bases between the two ends. Germline V lookup: CDR1 SEHNR, CDR2 FQNEAQ (reference sequence). The CDR3 contains 12 residues. CDR3 sequence (DNA): TGTGCCAGCAGCTTAGGGGTTAGTACGCAGTATTTT. It codes for CASSLGVSTQYF.

The chain combines TRBV6-5 with TRBJ1-2, with D possibly being TRBD1 (5 bases). V was trimmed by 0 bases and J by 13 bases, leaving 18 bases between them. Germline V gene sequence: CDR1 MNHEY, CDR2 SVGAGI. The length of the CDR3 is 14 residues. The CDR3 DNA is TGTGCCAGCAGTTACTCGAGTTCGCTGGGGCCCTTCACCTTC. Its protein is CASSYSSSLGPFTF.

CDR3 bases: TGTGCCAGTAGTGAAACGGCTAGCACAGATACGCAGTATTTT. Protein: CASSETASTDTQYF. The chain employs TRBV19 and TRBJ2-3, with D unresolved. The CDR3 has 14 amino acids. Trimming pared 5 bases from V and 0 bases from J, leaving 9 bases between. The germline V gene encodes CDR1 LNHDA and CDR2 SQIVND (reference sequence).

The rearrangement links TRBV5-1 to TRBJ2-3; TRBD2 is a possible D gene (5 bases). The germline CDR1 and CDR2 sequences are SGHRS and YFSETQ. This CDR3 is built from 15 residues. Trimming took 0 bases from V and 0 from J, leaving 8 bases between them. The CDR3 reads CASSLEWTSTDTQYF. The CDR3 bases are TGCGCCAGCAGCTTGGAATGGACTAGCACAGATACGCAGTATTTT.

The rearrangement links TRBV14 to TRBJ1-3; D not resolved. The germline V gene encodes CDR1 SGHDN and CDR2 FVKESK. This CDR3 has 16 amino acids. The V gene lost 6 bases and the J gene lost 0 bases, with 15 bases spanning the gap. Here the CDR3 DNA reads TGTGCCAGCAGTGCAGGAGGCTCTGTCTCTGGAAACACCATATATTTT. The encoded protein is CASSAGGSVSGNTIYF.

This chain connects TRBV19 to TRBJ1-2, with D perhaps matching TRBD1 (5 bases). The CDR3 is 12 amino acids. Germline assignment: CDR1 LNHDA and CDR2 SQIVND (reference sequence). V dropped 3 bases and J dropped 4 bases, with 6 bases sitting between them. The CDR3 region has the DNA TGTGCCAGTAGTATGACAGCCTATGGCTACACCTTC. Translating gives CASSMTAYGYTF.

This clone came up a few times. Its ends do not fully match the called genes, so a read error is possible. The genes are TRBV7-7 and TRBJ2-2; D is ambiguous. The CDR3 length is 12 residues. Germline loops: CDR1 SSHAT, CDR2 FNYEAQ (reference sequence). CDR3 amino acids: CASSRNTGELFF. The CDR3 DNA sequence: TGTGCTAGCAGCCGGAACACCGGGGAGCTGTTTTTT.